The source of this TCR beta chain is a study of response to subunit inactivated influenza vaccine. Points from the study as a whole: The study's authors posited that every seasonal influenza vaccination enlists few new T cells.

Concerning this clonotype: Its antigen is unidentified.

TCRdb called the RT-PCR reads again in MiXCR, with one record for every CDR3 protein. This table holds about 610,000 distinct CDR3 sequences, 14% found once. The CDR3 spans 15 residues. The V segment lost 7 bases and the J segment 1 base; nucleotides outside the gene matches: 11. Germline-derived CDR1 and CDR2 are SQVTM and ANQGSEA. The material sequenced was PBMCs from blood, taken approximately 13 days after vaccination. This receptor was taken from a man in his fifties or sixties who received an inactivated influenza vaccine. The gene calls are TRBV29-1 and TRBJ2-3; 7 bases align to TRBD1. CDR3 nucleotide sequence: TGCAGCGCCACAGGGGCAGGGACACGCACAGATACGCAGTATTTT. It encodes CSATGAGTRTDTQYF.